This TCR beta chain was identified during a study of shared clonotypes between healthy human individuals. Naive CD8 cells, CD45RO-negative and positively selected for CCR7, excluded terminally differentiated effector memory CD45RA+ cells. Germline assignment: CDR1 MDHEN and CDR2 SYDVKM. Trimming removed 1 base from V and 5 bases from J; junction bases left unmatched: 10. The CDR3 consists of 16 residues. Sequencing used immunoSEQ multiplex PCR; TCRdb keeps in-frame clones, though not all of them. The sample includes about 2 million clones, less than 95% seen only once; the top ten take around 1.1%. The TCR sequence derives from a young man in good health. This chain links TRBV28 with TRBJ2-5, with 7 positions matching TRBD1. Sequencing used naive CD8+ T cells sorted from blood. The CDR3 sequence: CASSLFPTGPIETQYF. CDR3 nucleotides: TGTGCCAGCAGTTTATTCCCGACAGGGCCCATCGAGACCCAGTACTTC.